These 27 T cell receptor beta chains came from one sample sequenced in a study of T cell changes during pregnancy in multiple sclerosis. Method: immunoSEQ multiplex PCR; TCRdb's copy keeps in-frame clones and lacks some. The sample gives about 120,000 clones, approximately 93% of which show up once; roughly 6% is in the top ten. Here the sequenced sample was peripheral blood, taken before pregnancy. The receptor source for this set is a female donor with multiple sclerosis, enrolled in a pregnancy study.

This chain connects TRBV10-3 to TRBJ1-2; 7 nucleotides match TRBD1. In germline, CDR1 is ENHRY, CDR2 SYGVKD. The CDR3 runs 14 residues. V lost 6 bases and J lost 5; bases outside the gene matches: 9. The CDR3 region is CAISLEGAGYGYTF. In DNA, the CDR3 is TGTGCCATCAGCCTCGAGGGGGCAGGGTATGGCTACACCTTC.

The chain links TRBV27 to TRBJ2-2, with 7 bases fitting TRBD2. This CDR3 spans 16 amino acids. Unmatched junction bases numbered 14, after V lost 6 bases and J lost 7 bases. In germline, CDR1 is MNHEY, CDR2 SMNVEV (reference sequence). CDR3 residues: CASRLSPGLMIGELFF. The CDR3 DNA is TGTGCCAGCAGGCTTTCGCCGGGACTAATGATCGGGGAGCTGTTTTTT.

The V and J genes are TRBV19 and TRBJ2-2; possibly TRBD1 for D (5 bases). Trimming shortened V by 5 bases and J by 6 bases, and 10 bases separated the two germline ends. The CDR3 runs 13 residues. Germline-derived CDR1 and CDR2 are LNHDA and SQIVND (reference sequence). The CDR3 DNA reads TGTGCCAGTAGTTTTGGGGCTGCCGGGGAGCTGTTTTTT. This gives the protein CASSFGAAGELFF. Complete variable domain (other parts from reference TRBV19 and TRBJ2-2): DGGITQSPKYLFRKEGQNVTLSCEQNLNHDAMYWYRQDPGQGLRLIYYSQIVNDFQKGDIAEGYSVSREKKESFPLTVTSAQKNPTAFYLCASSFGAAGELFFGEGSRLTVL.

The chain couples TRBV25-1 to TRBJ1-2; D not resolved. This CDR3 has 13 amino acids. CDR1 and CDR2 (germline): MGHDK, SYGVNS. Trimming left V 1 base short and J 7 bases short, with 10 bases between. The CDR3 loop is CASSEFDRGGYTF. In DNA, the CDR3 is TGTGCCAGCAGTGAATTTGACCGGGGTGGCTACACCTTC.

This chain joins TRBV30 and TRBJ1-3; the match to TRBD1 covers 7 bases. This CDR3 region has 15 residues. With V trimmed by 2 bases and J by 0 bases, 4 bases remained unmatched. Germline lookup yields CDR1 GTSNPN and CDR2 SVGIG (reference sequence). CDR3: CAWSWTGTSGNTIYF. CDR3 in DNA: TGTGCCTGGAGTTGGACAGGAACCTCTGGAAACACCATATATTTT.

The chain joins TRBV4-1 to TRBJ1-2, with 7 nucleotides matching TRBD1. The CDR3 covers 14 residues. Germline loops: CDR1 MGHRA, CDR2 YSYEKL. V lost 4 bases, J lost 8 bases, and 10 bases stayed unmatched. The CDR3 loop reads CASSPAGGSKGYTF. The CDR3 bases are TGCGCCAGCAGCCCAGCAGGGGGGTCTAAAGGCTACACCTTC.

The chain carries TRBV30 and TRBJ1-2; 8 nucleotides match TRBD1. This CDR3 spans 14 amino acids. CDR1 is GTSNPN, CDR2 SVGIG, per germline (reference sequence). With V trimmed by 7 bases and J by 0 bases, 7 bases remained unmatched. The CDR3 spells CASTGVQTNYGYTF. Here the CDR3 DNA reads TGTGCCTCGACAGGGGTCCAAACTAACTATGGCTACACCTTC.

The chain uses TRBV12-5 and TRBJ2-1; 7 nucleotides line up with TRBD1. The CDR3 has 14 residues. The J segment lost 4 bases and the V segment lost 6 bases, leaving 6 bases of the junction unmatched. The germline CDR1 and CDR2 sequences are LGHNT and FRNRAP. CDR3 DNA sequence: TGTGCTAGTGGGGGGACAGCTAATTACAATGAGCAGTTCTTC. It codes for CASGGTANYNEQFF.

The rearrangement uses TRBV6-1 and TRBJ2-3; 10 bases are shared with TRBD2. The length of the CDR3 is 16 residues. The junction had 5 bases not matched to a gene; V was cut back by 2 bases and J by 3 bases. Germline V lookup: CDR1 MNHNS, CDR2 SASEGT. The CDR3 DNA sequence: TGTGCCAGCAGTGAAACAACAGCGGGGGGGACAGATACGCAGTATTTT. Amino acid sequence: CASSETTAGGTDTQYF.

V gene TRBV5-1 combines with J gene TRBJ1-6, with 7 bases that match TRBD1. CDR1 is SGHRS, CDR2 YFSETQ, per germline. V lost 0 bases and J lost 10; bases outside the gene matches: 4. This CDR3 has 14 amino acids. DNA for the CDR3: TGCGCCAGCAGCTTGGGGGACAGTGAATCACCCCTCCACTTT. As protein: CASSLGDSESPLHF.

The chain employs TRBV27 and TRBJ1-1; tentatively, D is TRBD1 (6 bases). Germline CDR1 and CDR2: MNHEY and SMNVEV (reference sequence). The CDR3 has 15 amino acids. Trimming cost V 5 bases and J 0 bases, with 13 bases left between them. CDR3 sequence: CASSPMAGVNTEAFF. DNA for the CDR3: TGTGCCAGCAGTCCCATGGCAGGGGTGAACACTGAAGCTTTCTTT.

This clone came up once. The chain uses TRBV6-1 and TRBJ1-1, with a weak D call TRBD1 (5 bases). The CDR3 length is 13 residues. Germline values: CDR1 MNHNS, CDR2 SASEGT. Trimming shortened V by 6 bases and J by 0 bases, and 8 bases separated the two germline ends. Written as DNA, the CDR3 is TGTGCCAGCAGACAGGTGATGAACACTGAAGCTTTCTTT. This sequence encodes CASRQVMNTEAFF.

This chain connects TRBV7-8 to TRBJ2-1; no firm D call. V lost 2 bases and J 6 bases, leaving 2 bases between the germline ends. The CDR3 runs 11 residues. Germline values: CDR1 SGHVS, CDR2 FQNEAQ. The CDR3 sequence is CASSLLNEQFF. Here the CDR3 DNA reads TGTGCCAGCAGCTTACTCAATGAGCAGTTCTTC.

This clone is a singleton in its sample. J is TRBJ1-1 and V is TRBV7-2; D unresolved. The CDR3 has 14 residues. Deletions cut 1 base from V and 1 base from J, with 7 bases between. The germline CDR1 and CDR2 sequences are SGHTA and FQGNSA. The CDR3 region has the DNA TGTGCCAGCAGCTTAGTGGCAGGGAACACTGAAGCTTTCTTT. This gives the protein CASSLVAGNTEAFF.

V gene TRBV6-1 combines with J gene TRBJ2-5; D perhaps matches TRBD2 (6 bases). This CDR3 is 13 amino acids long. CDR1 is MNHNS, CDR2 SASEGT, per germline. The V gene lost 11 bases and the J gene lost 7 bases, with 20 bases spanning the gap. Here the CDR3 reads CALVHSGEVTQYF. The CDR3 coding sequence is TGTGCCCTTGTGCATAGCGGTGAGGTGACCCAGTACTTC.

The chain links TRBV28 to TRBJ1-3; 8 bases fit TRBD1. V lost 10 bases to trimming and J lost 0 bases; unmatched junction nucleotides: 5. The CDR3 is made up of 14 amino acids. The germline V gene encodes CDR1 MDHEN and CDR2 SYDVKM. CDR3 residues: CATRTGNSGNTIYF. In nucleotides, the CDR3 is TGTGCCACCCGGACAGGGAACTCTGGAAACACCATATATTTT.

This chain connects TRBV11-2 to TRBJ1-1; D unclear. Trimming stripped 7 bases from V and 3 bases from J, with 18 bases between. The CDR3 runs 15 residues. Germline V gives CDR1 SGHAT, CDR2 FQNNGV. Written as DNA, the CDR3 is TGTGCCAGCACCCACTTAGCCTCTCTGTACACTGAAGCTTTCTTT. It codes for CASTHLASLYTEAFF.

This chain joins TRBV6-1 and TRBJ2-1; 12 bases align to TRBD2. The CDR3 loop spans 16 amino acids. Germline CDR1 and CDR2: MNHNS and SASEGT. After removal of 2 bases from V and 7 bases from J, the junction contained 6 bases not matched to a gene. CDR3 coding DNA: TGTGCCAGCAGTGAACCCCTAGCGGGAGGGCTGAATGAGCAGTTCTTC. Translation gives CASSEPLAGGLNEQFF.

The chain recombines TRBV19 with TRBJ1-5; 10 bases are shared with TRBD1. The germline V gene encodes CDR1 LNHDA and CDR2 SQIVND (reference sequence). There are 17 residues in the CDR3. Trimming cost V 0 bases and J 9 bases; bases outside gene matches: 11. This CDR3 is CASSIDLAGTGVWPQHF. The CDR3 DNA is TGTGCCAGTAGTATAGATCTAGCAGGGACAGGGGTATGGCCCCAGCATTTT. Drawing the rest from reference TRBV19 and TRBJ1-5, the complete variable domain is DGGITQSPKYLFRKEGQNVTLSCEQNLNHDAMYWYRQDPGQGLRLIYYSQIVNDFQKGDIAEGYSVSREKKESFPLTVTSAQKNPTAFYLCASSIDLAGTGVWPQHFGDGTRLSIL.

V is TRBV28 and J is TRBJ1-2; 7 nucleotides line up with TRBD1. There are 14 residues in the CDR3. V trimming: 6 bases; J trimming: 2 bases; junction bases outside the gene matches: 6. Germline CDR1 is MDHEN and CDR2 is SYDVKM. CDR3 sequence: CASRAPGQNYGYTF. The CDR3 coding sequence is TGTGCCAGCAGGGCACCGGGACAGAACTATGGCTACACCTTC.

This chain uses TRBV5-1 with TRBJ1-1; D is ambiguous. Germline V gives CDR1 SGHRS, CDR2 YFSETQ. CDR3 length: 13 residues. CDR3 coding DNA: TGCGCGTCAAAGAGGGAACCGAACACTGAAGCTTTCTTT. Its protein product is CASKREPNTEAFF.

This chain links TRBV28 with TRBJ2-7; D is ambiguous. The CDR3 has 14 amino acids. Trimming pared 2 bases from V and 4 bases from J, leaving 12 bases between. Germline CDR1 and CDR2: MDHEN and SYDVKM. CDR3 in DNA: TGTGCCAGCAGTTTAGGTCAGATCCCTTACGAGCAGTACTTC. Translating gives CASSLGQIPYEQYF. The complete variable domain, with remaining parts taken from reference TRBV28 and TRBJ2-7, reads DVKVTQSSRYLVKRTGEKVFLECVQDMDHENMFWYRQDPGLGLRLIYFSYDVKMKEKGDIPEGYSVSREKKERFSLILESASTNQTSMYLCASSLGQIPYEQYFGPGTRLTVT.

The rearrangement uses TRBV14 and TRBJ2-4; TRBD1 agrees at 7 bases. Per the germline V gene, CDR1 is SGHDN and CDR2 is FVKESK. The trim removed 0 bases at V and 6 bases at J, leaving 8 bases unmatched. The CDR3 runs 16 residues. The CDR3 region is CASSQDRGPRGNIQYF. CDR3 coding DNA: TGTGCCAGCAGCCAAGATAGGGGGCCCAGGGGAAACATTCAGTACTTC.

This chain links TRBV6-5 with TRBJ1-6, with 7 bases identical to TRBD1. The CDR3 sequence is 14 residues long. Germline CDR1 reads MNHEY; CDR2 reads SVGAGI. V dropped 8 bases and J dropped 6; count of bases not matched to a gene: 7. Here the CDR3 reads CASARQGGNSPLHF. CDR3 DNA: TGTGCCAGCGCCCGACAGGGAGGTAATTCACCCCTCCACTTT.

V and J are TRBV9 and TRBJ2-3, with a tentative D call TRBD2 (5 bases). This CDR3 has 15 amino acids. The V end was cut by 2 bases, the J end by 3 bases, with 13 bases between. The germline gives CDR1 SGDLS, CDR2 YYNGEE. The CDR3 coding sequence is TGTGCCAGCAGCGTTCTAGCCACGGCGACAGATACGCAGTATTTT. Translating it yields CASSVLATATDTQYF. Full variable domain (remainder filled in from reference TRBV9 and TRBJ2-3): DSGVTQTPKHLITATGQRVTLRCSPRSGDLSVYWYQQSLDQGLQFLIQYYNGEERAKGNILERFSAQQFPDLHSELNLSSLELGDSALYFCASSVLATATDTQYFGPGTRLTVL.

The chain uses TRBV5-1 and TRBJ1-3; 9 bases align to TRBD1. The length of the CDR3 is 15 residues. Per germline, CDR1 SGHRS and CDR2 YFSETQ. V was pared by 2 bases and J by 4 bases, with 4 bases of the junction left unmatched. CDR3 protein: CASSFGQGMGNTIYF. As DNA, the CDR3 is TGCGCCAGCAGCTTCGGACAGGGGATGGGAAACACCATATATTTT.

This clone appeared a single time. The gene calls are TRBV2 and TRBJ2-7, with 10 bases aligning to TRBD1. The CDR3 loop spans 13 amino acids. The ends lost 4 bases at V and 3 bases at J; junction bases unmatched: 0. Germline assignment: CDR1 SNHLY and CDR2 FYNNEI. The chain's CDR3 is CASSGDRGYEQYF. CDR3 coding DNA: TGTGCCAGCAGTGGGGACAGGGGCTACGAGCAGTACTTC.